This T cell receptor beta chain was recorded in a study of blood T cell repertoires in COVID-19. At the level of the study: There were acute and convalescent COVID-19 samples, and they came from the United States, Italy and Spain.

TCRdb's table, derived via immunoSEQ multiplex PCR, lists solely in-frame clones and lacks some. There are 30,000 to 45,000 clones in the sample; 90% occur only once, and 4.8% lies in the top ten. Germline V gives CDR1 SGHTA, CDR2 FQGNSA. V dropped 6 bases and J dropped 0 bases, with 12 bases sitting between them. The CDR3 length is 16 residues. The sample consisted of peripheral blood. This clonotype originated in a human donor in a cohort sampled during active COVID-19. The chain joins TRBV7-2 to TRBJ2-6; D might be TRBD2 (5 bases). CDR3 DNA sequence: TGTGCCAGCAGTCCTAGGGCGGGCTCTGGGGCCAACGTCCTGACTTTC. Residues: CASSPRAGSGANVLTF.